What follows describes a single T cell receptor (beta chain). The antigen remains undetermined. This entry is derived from a study of cytomegalovirus exposure and HLA in healthy donors. Study findings and constraints: Information on immune exposure was restricted to one variable (CMV serostatus). After further analysis at a later stage, 15,000 to 20,000 TCR beta sequences were associated with HLA alleles at 0.05 false discovery rate. Later analysis placed DRB1 highest and HLA-C lowest in TCR association rates, which differed by HLA locus.

V was clipped by 6 bases and J by 4 bases, with 9 bases between them. Germline CDR1 MNHNS, CDR2 SASEGT. This CDR3 spans 12 amino acids. A multiplex PCR was run with 60 Vbeta primers and 13 Jbeta primers. The method was immunoSEQ multiplex PCR; TCRdb's version includes in-frame clones alone and lacks a portion of them. The sample lists 200,000 to 250,000 clones, over 80% occurring once. Sequenced sample: PBMCs. This receptor was taken from a woman between 50 and 59 years old in good health and CMV-seropositive. The rearrangement joins TRBV6-1 to TRBJ1-2; TRBD1 might be the D (5 bases). CDR3: CASSMGGYGYTF. For the CDR3, the DNA is TGTGCCAGCAGCATGGGGGGCTATGGCTACACCTTC.